This T cell receptor (beta chain) was observed in a study of T cells in Graves' hyperthyroidism and ophthalmopathy. Study in general: Blood from the periphery was taken at initial diagnosis, before any treatment.

Amplified TCR beta CDR3 regions derived from RNA transcripts. HTBI primers were used for first-round RT-PCR of the TCR CDR3. TCRdb itself ran the multiplex PCR reads through MiXCR, one entry per CDR3 protein. The table shows hundreds of thousands of distinct CDR3 sequences, with around 14% occurring only once. Whole-study findings and limits: Most thyroid clonotypes expanded above 0.001 were also detected in blood.

Hyperthyroidism had been newly diagnosed in patients aged 18 to 65, and its duration was under 2 months. Every diagnosis used clinical symptoms, serum thyroxine and TRAb, thyroid ultrasound and orbital computed tomography. The CDR3 has 15 residues. Germline V lookup: CDR1 MDHEN, CDR2 SYDVKM. V was pared by 3 bases and J by 1 base, with 12 bases between. This clonotype was counted many times. The antigen is unknown. The clonotype originates from a woman aged 25 to 39 with Graves' hyperthyroidism. J is TRBJ1-1 and V is TRBV28; D is undetermined. Sequenced material: blood. CDR3 nucleotide sequence: TGTGCCAGCAGTTTGGTCGGAGACTGGAACACTGAAGCTTTCTTT. This encodes CASSLVGDWNTEAFF.